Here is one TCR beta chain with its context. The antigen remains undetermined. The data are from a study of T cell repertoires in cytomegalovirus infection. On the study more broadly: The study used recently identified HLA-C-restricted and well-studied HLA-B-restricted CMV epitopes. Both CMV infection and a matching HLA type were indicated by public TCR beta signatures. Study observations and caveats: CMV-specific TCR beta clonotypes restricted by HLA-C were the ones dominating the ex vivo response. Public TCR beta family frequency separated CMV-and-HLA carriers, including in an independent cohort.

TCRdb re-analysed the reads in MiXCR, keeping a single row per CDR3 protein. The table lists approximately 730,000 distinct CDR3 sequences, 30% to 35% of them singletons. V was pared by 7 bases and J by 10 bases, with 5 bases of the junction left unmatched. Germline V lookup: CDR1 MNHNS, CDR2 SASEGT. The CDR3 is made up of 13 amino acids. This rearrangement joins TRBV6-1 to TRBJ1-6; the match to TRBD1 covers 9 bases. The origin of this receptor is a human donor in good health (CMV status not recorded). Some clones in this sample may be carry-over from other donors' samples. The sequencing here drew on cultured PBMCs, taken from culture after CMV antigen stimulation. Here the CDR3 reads CASTRTGVSPLHF. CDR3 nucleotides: TGTGCCAGCACCAGGACAGGGGTGTCACCCCTCCACTTT.